What follows are 28 T cell receptor beta chains derived from one specimen sequenced in a study of shared clonotypes between healthy human individuals. Profiled with immunoSEQ multiplex PCR; TCRdb holds only in-frame clones, not every one. The table records more than 2,000,000 clones, about 92% of them present only once. The sequencing sample was made of naive CD4+ T cells from PBMCs. Subset: CD45RA+ positively selected. Receptor source: a man aged 18 to 29 in good health. Some clones in this sample may be carry-over from other donors' samples.

V usage is TRBV6-1 and J usage is TRBJ1-3; D is unresolved. The V end was cut by 1 base, the J end by 0 bases, with 13 bases between. Germline values: CDR1 MNHNS, CDR2 SASEGT. The CDR3 length is 17 residues. The DNA for the CDR3 is TGTGCCAGCAGTGAAGTTCCGGCGGTGGGCTCTGGAAACACCATATATTTT. Translation: CASSEVPAVGSGNTIYF.

V gene TRBV5-1 combines with J gene TRBJ2-2, with D possibly TRBD2 on 6 matching bases. This CDR3 comprises 15 residues. V was cut by 1 base and J by 1 base, with 8 bases left in between. CDR1 is SGHRS and CDR2 is YFSETQ in the germline V gene. CDR3 amino acids: CASSLRGMNTGELFF. The CDR3 DNA is TGCGCCAGCAGCTTGCGGGGGATGAACACCGGGGAGCTGTTTTTT.

The genes are TRBV7-9 and TRBJ1-2, with 8 bases fitting TRBD1. The CDR3 length is 16 residues. Germline V CDR1 and CDR2: SEHNR, FQNEAQ (reference sequence). The V gene end was trimmed by 5 bases and the J gene end by 4 bases; junction bases not matched to a gene: 12. The chain's CDR3 is CASSQEGDRSSYGYTF. Here the CDR3 DNA reads TGTGCCAGCAGCCAAGAGGGGGACAGGAGCTCCTATGGCTACACCTTC.

The V gene is TRBV7-2, the J gene TRBJ2-1, with TRBD2 matching 10 bases. Trimming removed 5 bases from V and 7 bases from J; junction bases left unmatched: 5. Germline CDR1 is SGHTA and CDR2 is FQGNSA. This CDR3 has 14 residues. CDR3 amino acids: CASSTASGSNEQFF. The CDR3, as DNA: TGTGCCAGCAGCACAGCTAGCGGGAGTAATGAGCAGTTCTTC.

The CDR3 loop is CSVDSSGANVLTF. For the CDR3, the DNA is TGCAGCGTTGACTCTAGTGGGGCCAACGTCCTGACTTTC. This chain links TRBV29-1 with TRBJ2-6, with D hard to call. Germline assignment: CDR1 SQVTM and CDR2 ANQGSEA. The CDR3 has 13 amino acids. V was shortened by 3 bases and J by 3 bases, with 6 bases between the two germline ends.

This chain uses TRBV2 with TRBJ1-1; a weak D match, TRBD1 (5 bases). Germline assignment: CDR1 SNHLY and CDR2 FYNNEI. The CDR3 extends over 13 amino acids. V lost 6 bases, J lost 4 bases, and 12 bases lay in between. CDR3 residues: CASREGWATEAFF. The CDR3 DNA follows: TGTGCCAGCAGGGAGGGGTGGGCCACTGAAGCTTTCTTT.

J is TRBJ1-4 and V is TRBV2; D is ambiguous. Germline assignment: CDR1 SNHLY and CDR2 FYNNEI. Trimming left V 8 bases short and J 3 bases short, with 19 bases between. The CDR3 is 16 amino acids. The CDR3 loop is CASSAFSVGANEKLFF. In DNA form, the CDR3 reads TGTGCCAGCTCCGCCTTTTCGGTGGGAGCTAATGAAAAACTGTTTTTT.

The rearrangement joins TRBV30 to TRBJ1-2; no clear D. Germline lookup yields CDR1 GTSNPN and CDR2 SVGIG (reference sequence). The CDR3 loop spans 14 amino acids. The V end lost 0 bases, the J end lost 5 bases, and 13 bases lay between the germline ends. The CDR3: CAWSVPHQDYGYTF. CDR3 bases: TGTGCCTGGAGTGTACCCCACCAGGATTATGGCTACACCTTC.

The chain uses TRBV28 and TRBJ1-3; 8 nucleotides match TRBD1. The CDR3 has 15 residues. V shed 6 bases, J shed 4 bases, and the junction held 8 bases outside the gene matches. Looked up from germline, CDR1 is MDHEN and CDR2 is SYDVKM. The CDR3 is CASRDERTGGNTIYF. The CDR3 nucleotides are TGTGCCAGCAGAGATGAAAGGACAGGGGGAAACACCATATATTTT.

This clone was detected once. The same CDR3 can be traced to other DNA sequences in this sample. The chain couples TRBV11-2 to TRBJ1-1; no clear D. The CDR3 contains 15 residues. In germline, CDR1 is SGHAT, CDR2 FQNNGV. Trimming took off 1 base at V and 0 bases at J, with 9 bases between the two ends. CDR3 DNA: TGTGCCAGCAGCTTAGTTCCGGGGATGAACACTGAAGCTTTCTTT. It is translated as CASSLVPGMNTEAFF.

V is TRBV7-9 and J is TRBJ2-5, with D maybe TRBD1 (6 bases). The end of the DNA aligns better with TRBJ2-7, so the J call may be wrong. The V gene's germline CDR1 is SEHNR and CDR2 FQNEAQ (reference sequence). The CDR3 totals 13 residues. The CDR3 DNA reads TGTGCCAGCAGCTTATTACAGGGCTACGAGCAGTACTTC. It translates to CASSLLQGYEQYF.

The chain recombines TRBV15 with TRBJ2-7, with D unclear. Per the germline V gene, CDR1 is LNHNV and CDR2 is YYDKDF (reference sequence). CDR3 length equals 14 residues. V was pared by 0 bases and J by 2 bases, with 8 bases between. The CDR3, as DNA: TGTGCCACCAGCAGAGACCAGGCGGCCTACGAGCAGTACTTC. As protein: CATSRDQAAYEQYF.

Of note for this clone: Additional DNA sequences in this sample encode the identical CDR3. The chain employs TRBV5-1 and TRBJ1-3; D not resolved. Trimming took off 9 bases at V and 0 bases at J, with 4 bases between the two ends. This CDR3 has 11 amino acids. Germline V gene lookup returns CDR1 SGHRS and CDR2 YFSETQ. CDR3 protein: CATTSGNTIYF. The CDR3 nucleotides are TGCGCCACCACCTCTGGAAACACCATATATTTT.

The V gene is TRBV5-4, the J gene TRBJ1-1; maybe TRBD1 (6 bases). Germline CDR1 is SGHNT and CDR2 is YYREEE (reference sequence). Deletions cut 0 bases from V and 3 bases from J, with 9 bases between. This CDR3 has 14 amino acids. As DNA, the CDR3 is TGTGCCAGCAGCTTGGACAGGGATGACACTGAAGCTTTCTTT. This gives the protein CASSLDRDDTEAFF. The complete variable domain, with remaining parts taken from reference TRBV5-4 and TRBJ1-1, reads ETGVTQSPTHLIKTRGQQVTLRCSSQSGHNTVSWYQQALGQGPQFIFQYYREEENGRGNFPPRFSGLQFPNYSSELNVNALELDDSALYLCASSLDRDDTEAFFGQGTRLTVV.

The CDR3 DNA follows: TGTGCCAGCAGTTACTCGACACGGCAGGGTGCGTGGGGCTACACCTTC. Its protein product is CASSYSTRQGAWGYTF. J is TRBJ1-2 and V is TRBV6-5; D possibly corresponds to TRBD1 (5 bases). Germline CDR1 is MNHEY and CDR2 is SVGAGI. The CDR3 contains 16 residues. Trimming took 0 bases from V and 8 from J, leaving 19 bases between them.

This CDR3 is CASSPGTGELFF. The CDR3 coding sequence is TGTGCCAGTAGTCCCGGGACAGGGGAACTGTTTTTT. The gene calls are TRBV19 and TRBJ1-4, with TRBD1 matching over 10 bases. Germline V gives CDR1 LNHDA, CDR2 SQIVND (reference sequence). The trim removed 5 bases at V and 12 bases at J, leaving 3 bases unmatched. The CDR3 sequence is 12 residues long.

The chain recombines TRBV29-1 with TRBJ2-3; 8 bases are a match to TRBD1. The germline V gene has CDR1 SQVTM and CDR2 ANQGSEA. The V segment lost 6 bases and the J segment 3 bases; nucleotides outside the gene matches: 5. The CDR3 runs 13 residues. CDR3 in DNA: TGCAGCGTATCGGACAGGGCAACAGATACGCAGTATTTT. Amino acids: CSVSDRATDTQYF.

V usage is TRBV6-1 and J usage is TRBJ1-4; 9 positions agree with TRBD1. With 5 bases clipped from V and 5 bases from J, the junction kept 6 bases outside the gene matches. Germline assignment: CDR1 MNHNS and CDR2 SASEGT. There are 15 residues in the CDR3. CDR3 DNA sequence: TGTGCCAGCAGTACGGGGACAGGGAGAAATGAAAAACTGTTTTTT. Amino acid sequence: CASSTGTGRNEKLFF.

V gene TRBV4-1 combines with J gene TRBJ2-3; 12 nucleotides match TRBD1. This CDR3 has 15 amino acids. The V gene's germline CDR1 is MGHRA and CDR2 YSYEKL. The V segment lost 3 bases and the J segment 6 bases; nucleotides outside the gene matches: 4. CDR3 sequence reads: CASSHGTGGRDTQYF. The CDR3 coding sequence is TGCGCCAGCAGCCACGGGACAGGGGGCCGGGATACGCAGTATTTT.

V and J are TRBV7-8 and TRBJ2-1, with TRBD2 matching 10 bases. This CDR3 contains 14 residues. Germline assignment: CDR1 SGHVS and CDR2 FQNEAQ. V gave up 5 bases and J gave up 10 bases; unmatched junction bases: 8. In DNA form, the CDR3 reads TGTGCCAGCAGCCGGGGGCTAGCGGGAGTCGAGCAGTTCTTC. Its protein product is CASSRGLAGVEQFF.

The chain uses TRBV21-1 and TRBJ2-6; TRBD2, the table's D call, lacks a check against the DNA. TRBV21-1 is reported as a pseudogene. CDR3 size: 20 residues. The chain's CDR3 is CASSKFKGLALSSGANVLTF. The CDR3 DNA sequence: TGTGCCAGCAGCAAATTTAAGGGACTAGCGCTGAGCTCTGGGGCCAACGTCCTGACTTTC.

This chain connects TRBV5-1 to TRBJ2-7, with 7 bases that match TRBD2. Germline loops: CDR1 SGHRS, CDR2 YFSETQ. This CDR3 comprises 15 residues. Germline trimming cut 0 bases from V and 5 bases from J; bases unmatched to any gene: 8. This chain's CDR3 is CASSLGVAGVNEQYF. In DNA, the CDR3 is TGCGCCAGCAGCTTGGGAGTTGCGGGAGTAAACGAGCAGTACTTC.

V gene TRBV28 combines with J gene TRBJ1-4; D is possibly TRBD1 (6 bases). CDR1 and CDR2 from the germline V gene are MDHEN and SYDVKM. The CDR3 sequence is 16 residues long. Trimming cost V 2 bases and J 0 bases, with 10 bases left between them. This CDR3 reads CASSLLQGTTNEKLFF. The CDR3 nucleotides read TGTGCCAGCAGTTTACTGCAGGGGACAACTAATGAAAAACTGTTTTTT.

This rearrangement joins TRBV19 to TRBJ1-1; possibly TRBD1 for D (5 bases). Per the germline V gene, CDR1 is LNHDA and CDR2 is SQIVND (reference sequence). There are 17 residues in the CDR3. Trimming stripped 1 base from V and 3 bases from J, with 18 bases between. The CDR3 region is CASSIGNRDGAYTEAFF. The CDR3 DNA sequence: TGTGCCAGTAGTATAGGAAACCGGGACGGTGCGTACACTGAAGCTTTCTTT.

Comments on this clone: The same CDR3 also results from other DNA sequences found in this sample. The chain joins TRBV18 to TRBJ2-2; D is unresolved. The germline V and J ends were trimmed by 3 bases and 1 base, with 6 bases remaining between them. The CDR3 loop spans 14 amino acids. The germline V gene has CDR1 KGHSH and CDR2 LQKENI. The CDR3 protein is CASSPDRNTGELFF. CDR3 bases: TGTGCCAGCTCACCTGATAGGAACACCGGGGAGCTGTTTTTT.

The chain has TRBV9 and TRBJ2-1, with D perhaps matching TRBD2 (5 bases). The germline gives CDR1 SGDLS, CDR2 YYNGEE. This CDR3 spans 17 amino acids. Trimming removed 4 bases at V and 4 bases at J, with 21 bases between. CDR3 DNA: TGTGCCAGCAGCCCCTGGAGGCCCAACACCCCGTACAATGAGCAGTTCTTC. Amino acid sequence: CASSPWRPNTPYNEQFF.

The chain is built from TRBV5-1 and TRBJ1-1, with D possibly TRBD1 on 5 matching bases. V was shortened by 4 bases and J by 1 base, with 20 bases between the two germline ends. Germline V lookup: CDR1 SGHRS, CDR2 YFSETQ. The CDR3 loop spans 17 amino acids. Here the CDR3 reads CASSGGTSLPANTEAFF. The CDR3 DNA sequence: TGCGCCAGCAGCGGGGGGACGTCCCTCCCGGCGAACACTGAAGCTTTCTTT.

V and J are TRBV4-1 and TRBJ1-2, with TRBD1 identical over 10 bases. The CDR3 contains 16 residues. From germline, CDR1 is MGHRA and CDR2 YSYEKL. Unmatched junction bases numbered 6, after V lost 0 bases and J lost 5 bases. The CDR3 loop reads CASSQDSRTGGYGYTF. In DNA, the CDR3 is TGCGCCAGCAGCCAAGATTCCAGGACAGGGGGATATGGCTACACCTTC.